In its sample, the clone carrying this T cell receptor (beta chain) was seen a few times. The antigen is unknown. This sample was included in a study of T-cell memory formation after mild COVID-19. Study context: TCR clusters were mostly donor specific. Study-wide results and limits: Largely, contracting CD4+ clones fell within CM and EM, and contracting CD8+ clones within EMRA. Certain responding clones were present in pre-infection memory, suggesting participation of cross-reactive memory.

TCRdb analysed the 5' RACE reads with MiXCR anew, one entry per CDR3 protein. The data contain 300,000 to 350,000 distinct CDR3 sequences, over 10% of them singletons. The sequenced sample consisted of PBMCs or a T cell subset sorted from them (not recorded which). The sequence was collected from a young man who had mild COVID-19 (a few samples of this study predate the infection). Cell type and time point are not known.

The CDR3 coding sequence is TGCAGTGCTAGGGAAGCTGGGGTGAACACTGAAGCTTTCTTT. This gives the protein CSAREAGVNTEAFF. This chain connects TRBV20-1 to TRBJ1-1; D not certain. Germline values: CDR1 DFQATT, CDR2 SNEGSKA (reference sequence). This CDR3 comprises 14 residues. The germline V and J ends were trimmed by 3 bases and 0 bases, with 11 bases remaining between them.